This passage covers 2 T cell receptor beta chains from one sample sequenced in a study of blood T cell repertoires in COVID-19. The method was immunoSEQ multiplex PCR; TCRdb's version includes in-frame clones alone and lacks a portion of them. Of 200,000 to 250,000 clones listed, 85% to 90% are singletons. The sequencing input was peripheral blood. These TCRs come from a man in his 60s with acute or convalescent COVID-19.

The table lists this clone with a few counts. The rearrangement uses TRBV2 and TRBJ1-2; weak D call: TRBD1 (6 bases). The CDR3 has 13 residues. Trimming took off 5 bases at V and 5 bases at J, with 12 bases between the two ends. CDR1 and CDR2 from the germline V gene are SNHLY and FYNNEI. The CDR3 here is CASSRTETYGYTF. The CDR3 bases are TGTGCCAGCAGTCGGACAGAGACATATGGCTACACCTTC. The full variable domain, completed using reference TRBV2 and TRBJ1-2, is EPEVTQTPSHQVTQMGQEVILRCVPISNHLYFYWYRQILGQKVEFLVSFYNNEISEKSEIFDDQFSVERPDGSNFTLKIRSTKLEDSAMYFCASSRTETYGYTFGSGTRLTVV.

This chain links TRBV7-6 with TRBJ2-2; 9 bases line up with TRBD1. The length of the CDR3 is 15 residues. The ends lost 5 bases at V and 5 bases at J; junction bases unmatched: 6. CDR1 and CDR2 from the germline V gene are SGHVS and FNYEAQ. The CDR3 loop reads CASSPQGQGTGELFF. The CDR3 DNA is TGTGCCAGCAGCCCACAAGGACAGGGGACCGGGGAGCTGTTTTTT.